This TCR beta chain appears in the sequencing data of a study of T cells in tuberculosis. Looking at the study overall: In South Africa, adults with active tuberculosis were compared with IGRA-negative and latently infected IGRA-positive adolescents. Study-level results: Active tuberculosis TCR-alpha repertoires lay closer to GMM-specific TCRs than IGRA-negative controls, suggesting clonal expansion. Active tuberculosis patients had shorter CDR3-alpha; the beta difference was nonsignificant.

About this clone: The antigen is unknown.

Data came from immunoSEQ multiplex PCR; TCRdb stores just in-frame clones and leaves some out. The data contain about 36,000 clones, roughly 93% of them seen just once; the ten biggest clones take up over 6.5%. The sample was PBMCs. This TCR derives from a donor aged 10 to 29 with latent tuberculosis or without tuberculosis infection.

DNA for the CDR3: TGTGCCAGCAGGGAGAACTTCGACGAGCAGTACTTC. This sequence encodes CASRENFDEQYF. The chain carries TRBV2 and TRBJ2-7; D uncertain. The ends were cut back, 6 bases at V and 5 bases at J, with 11 bases in the middle. The CDR3 spans 12 residues. Germline CDR1 reads SNHLY; CDR2 reads FYNNEI. Together with reference TRBV2 and TRBJ2-7, the CDR3 gives the full variable domain: EPEVTQTPSHQVTQMGQEVILRCVPISNHLYFYWYRQILGQKVEFLVSFYNNEISEKSEIFDDQFSVERPDGSNFTLKIRSTKLEDSAMYFCASRENFDEQYFGPGTRLTVT.